This record covers a single T cell receptor (beta chain). What it recognizes is unknown. The record originates from a study of cytomegalovirus exposure and HLA in healthy donors. Primers for the PCR totalled 60 Vbeta and 13 Jbeta. Libraries were prepared by immunoSEQ multiplex PCR; TCRdb keeps only in-frame clonotypes and omits some of them. The sample has about 140,000 clones, around four fifths seen once. Though nominally healthy at sampling, donors likely had unrecorded immune exposures. The CDR3 covers 15 residues. Germline-derived CDR1 and CDR2 are SGHVS and FNYEAQ. Trimming removed 5 bases from V and 4 bases from J; junction bases left unmatched: 4. Study-wide points: From TCR beta sequences, most subjects' HLA-A and HLA-B alleles were reportedly predicted accurately.

This clonotype was sampled from a middle-aged man in good health and CMV-seronegative. The source material was PBMCs. This rearrangement joins TRBV7-6 to TRBJ2-3, with TRBD2 matching over 12 bases. The CDR3 protein is CASSPGLAGPDTQYF. In nucleotides, the CDR3 is TGTGCCAGCAGCCCTGGACTAGCGGGACCAGATACGCAGTATTTT.